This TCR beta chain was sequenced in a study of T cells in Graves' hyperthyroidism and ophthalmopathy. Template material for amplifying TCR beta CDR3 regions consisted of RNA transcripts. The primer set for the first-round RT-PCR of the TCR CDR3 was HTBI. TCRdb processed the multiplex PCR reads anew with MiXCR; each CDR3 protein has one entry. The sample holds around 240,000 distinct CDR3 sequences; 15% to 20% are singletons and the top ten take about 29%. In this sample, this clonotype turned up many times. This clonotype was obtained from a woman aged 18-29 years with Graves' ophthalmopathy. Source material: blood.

The CDR3 DNA reads TGCGCCAGCAGCCCCCCGGGAATGACTAACTATGGCTACACCTTC. This gives the protein CASSPPGMTNYGYTF. The chain has TRBV4-1 and TRBJ1-2; no reliable D call. CDR1 and CDR2 (germline): MGHRA, YSYEKL. Trimming took off 4 bases at V and 0 bases at J, with 12 bases between the two ends. CDR3 length: 15 amino acids.